This T cell receptor beta chain was retrieved from a study of CD8 T cells in Susac syndrome. Between the trimmed V and J ends, which lost 4 bases and 12 bases, there was a span of 22 bases. The CDR3 consists of 15 residues. CDR1 SGHNT and CDR2 YYREEE come from the germline V gene (reference sequence). Reverse transcription of roughly 0.45 to 1 ug RNA used random hexamers. One entry per CDR3 protein results from TCRdb running MiXCR on the immunoSEQ multiplex PCR reads. The profile shows 250,000 to 300,000 distinct CDR3 sequences, around 89% of them singletons. Specimen: CD8+ T cells from PBMCs. The chain links TRBV5-4 to TRBJ2-2; D may match TRBD1 or TRBD2 (5 bases each). The sequence was collected from a human donor with multiple sclerosis. In DNA form, the CDR3 reads TGTGCCAGCAGCCAAGAAGTGCAGGGACCGTGGAAGCTGTTTTTT. Amino acids: CASSQEVQGPWKLFF.